This is a list of T cell receptor beta chains from one sample in a study of vaccination and CD4 T cells after COVID-19. Their recognized antigens are unknown. Via MiXCR, TCRdb re-called the PCR reads, giving one row per CDR3 protein. This table holds 8,000 to 10,000 distinct CDR3 sequences, over 35% found once. Material: CD4+ T cells from blood, cultured in vitro. These receptors were obtained from a human donor who had recovered from COVID-19. Both conserved end residues are part of each CDR3. A D gene is named only where the DNA matches it firmly. Some rows mark clone size as missing; the rest say once, few, many or name a class of expanded clone.

d_gene	abundance	j_gene	v_gene	CDR3nt	CDR3aa
-	-	TRBJ2-3	TRBV4-1	TGCGCCAGCAGCCAAGATTACCGAGGTCCCACAGATACGCAGTATTTT	CASSQDYRGPTDTQYF
TRBD2	few	TRBJ2-1	TRBV6-1	TGTGCCAGTGGTCGCGGGGGGGCCACAACCTACAATGAGCAGTTCTTC	CASGRGGATTYNEQFF
TRBD2	few	TRBJ2-2	TRBV19	TGTGCCAGTAAGAGCGGGGGAAACACCGGGGAGCTGTTTTTT	CASKSGGNTGELFF
-	-	TRBJ1-1	TRBV12-5	TGTGCTAGTGGTTTGGTTGGCCTCTTAACGACTGAAGCTTTCTTT	CASGLVGLLTTEAFF
-	-	TRBJ1-2	TRBV27	TGTGCCAGCAGTTTCCGAGGGCAACGAGCTAACTATGGCTACACCTTC	CASSFRGQRANYGYTF
TRBD1	-	TRBJ1-2	TRBV12-5	TGTGCTAGTGGGACCCCTCCGGGACAGGTCCCCTCTTTTCGCTTTGTTAACTATGGCTACACCTTC	CASGTPPGQVPSFRFVNYGYTF
-	-	TRBJ2-1	TRBV7-9	TGTGCCAGCAGCCTCCAGACTGGGGCCTACAATGAGCAGTTCTTC	CASSLQTGAYNEQFF
TRBD2	few	TRBJ2-5	TRBV2	TGTGCCAGCAGTGGGACTAGCGGGGGGCCAACCTCCCAAGAGACCCAGTACTTC	CASSGTSGGPTSQETQYF
-	-	TRBJ1-2	TRBV6-1	TGTGCCAGCAGTCCCAACAACTATGGCTACACCTTC	CASSPNNYGYTF
-	-	TRBJ2-3	TRBV12-5	TGTGCTAGTGGTTCGGCACTGCTCACAGATACGCAGTATTTT	CASGSALLTDTQYF
-	-	TRBJ1-2	TRBV5-1	TGCGCCAGCAGCCCTGACAGTACCCATGGCTACACCTTC	CASSPDSTHGYTF
-	-	TRBJ2-2	TRBV9	TGTGCCAGCAGCGGGCATACCGGGGCCGGGGAGCTGTTTTTT	CASSGHTGAGELFF
-	few	TRBJ2-7	TRBV6-1	TGTGCCAGCAGAGATACCTACGAGCAGTACTTC	CASRDTYEQYF
TRBD1	-	TRBJ2-5	TRBV15	TGTGCCACCAGCAGAGCCGGACAGGGGGGAGAGACCCAGTACTTC	CATSRAGQGGETQYF
-	-	TRBJ1-2	TRBV19	TGTGCCAGTACTCCACGGCCAGGCCACTATGGCTACACCTTC	CASTPRPGHYGYTF
-	-	TRBJ1-4	TRBV6-2/TRBV6-3	TGTGCCAGCAGTTTCCTCGTTGGGAATGAAAAACTGTTTTTT	CASSFLVGNEKLFF
-	-	TRBJ1-2	TRBV11-2	TGTGCCAGCAGTAATACAGGGACCTATGGCTACACCTTC	CASSNTGTYGYTF
TRBD1	few	TRBJ1-1	TRBV6-2/TRBV6-3	TGTGCCAGCTGTTGGTACAGGGGCACTGAAGCTTTCTTT	CASCWYRGTEAFF
-	-	TRBJ1-2	TRBV21-1	TGTGCCAGGGCCATACAAGAAAGTGGACGGTATTTGTTCGATGGCTACACCTTC	CARAIQESGRYLFDGYTF
TRBD1	-	TRBJ1-2	TRBV6-1	TGTGCCAGCAGCCCGGACAGGGCCACCTATGGCTACACCTTC	CASSPDRATYGYTF
-	medium-sized	TRBJ1-2	TRBV12-3/TRBV12-4	TGTGCCAGCAGCTCCCGAAGGGGGTCATATGGCTACACCTTC	CASSSRRGSYGYTF
-	few	TRBJ1-5	TRBV2	TGTGCCAGCAGTGTCACAGCGAGCAATCAGCCCCAGCATTTT	CASSVTASNQPQHF
-	-	TRBJ2-7	TRBV11-3	TGTGCCAGCAGCTTAGAACAGACCTCCTACGAGCAGTACTTC	CASSLEQTSYEQYF
-	few	TRBJ1-2	TRBV5-1	TGCGCCAGCAGCACGGCTGGGGTCCGGGTTGACTACACCTTC	CASSTAGVRVDYTF
TRBD1	few	TRBJ2-5	TRBV20-1	TGCAGTGCTAGAGACCTACAGGGGGCCAACCAAGAGACCCAGTACTTC	CSARDLQGANQETQYF
TRBD1	-	TRBJ1-1	TRBV19	TGTGCCAGCGGACAGGGCTTGAACACTGAAGCTTTCTTT	CASGQGLNTEAFF
-	-	TRBJ2-3	TRBV7-9	TGTGCCAGCAGCGCGGCAGCTGATACGCAGTATTTT	CASSAAADTQYF
-	-	TRBJ2-7	TRBV7-6	TGTGCCAGCAGCAATACTCCTCTGTACGAGCAGTACTTC	CASSNTPLYEQYF
-	-	TRBJ1-1	TRBV19	TGTGCCAGTACCCTTCAACGTAACAGGTACATGGACACTGAAGCTTTCTTT	CASTLQRNRYMDTEAFF
-	few	TRBJ1-4	TRBV20-1	TGCAGTGCTAGAGATGGGACGGAGGGGTTTGAAAAACTGTTTTTT	CSARDGTEGFEKLFF
-	-	TRBJ1-1	TRBV2	TGTGCCAGCAGTGAAGATATGAACACTGAAGCTTTCTTT	CASSEDMNTEAFF
-	few	TRBJ1-5	TRBV29-1	TGCAGCGTTCCTGCCGCCTTGGGATATCAGCCCCAGCATTTT	CSVPAALGYQPQHF